The T cell receptor beta chain under discussion was sequenced for a study of T cell responses to AZD1222 COVID-19 vaccine. This CDR3 spans 15 amino acids. The V and J ends lost 7 bases and 7 bases, in that order; junction bases with no gene match: 10. The assay was immunoSEQ multiplex PCR, and TCRdb's table has in-frame clones only and misses some. The table includes 150,000 or so clones, 88% detected once. Sequencing was performed on peripheral blood, taken on day 0 of AZD1222 vaccination. The receptor was derived from an adult in good health. This sequence joins TRBV23-1 and TRBJ1-6, with 7 bases lining up with TRBD1. TRBV23-1 is an ORF; its function is uncertain. CDR3 coding DNA: TGCGCCAGCAAGGGAGGACAGGCAGGAAATTCACCCCTCCACTTT. As protein: CASKGGQAGNSPLHF.